This T cell receptor (beta chain) was recovered during a study of PD-1 blockade in classical Hodgkin lymphoma. The trim removed 1 base at V and 4 bases at J, leaving 4 bases unmatched. The CDR3 is 15 amino acids. Germline values: CDR1 SGHVS, CDR2 FQNEAQ. TCRdb keeps only in-frame clones here, not all; method: immunoSEQ multiplex PCR. The sample lists around 60,000 clones, about 92% occurring once. Described time point: cycle 4 day 1 (C4D1), after 6 weeks of nivolumab. Brentuximab vedotin exposure varied, and every patient relapsed after autologous stem cell transplantation. The receptor's source is a human donor with classical Hodgkin lymphoma. The chain has TRBV7-8 and TRBJ2-7; 10 bases are a match to TRBD1. Sequenced material: peripheral blood mononuclear cells (PBMCs), taken before the fourth cycle of nivolumab. The CDR3 DNA follows: TGTGCCAGCAGCTTAGTTCGGGACAGGGGTTACGAGCAGTACTTC. It translates to CASSLVRDRGYEQYF.